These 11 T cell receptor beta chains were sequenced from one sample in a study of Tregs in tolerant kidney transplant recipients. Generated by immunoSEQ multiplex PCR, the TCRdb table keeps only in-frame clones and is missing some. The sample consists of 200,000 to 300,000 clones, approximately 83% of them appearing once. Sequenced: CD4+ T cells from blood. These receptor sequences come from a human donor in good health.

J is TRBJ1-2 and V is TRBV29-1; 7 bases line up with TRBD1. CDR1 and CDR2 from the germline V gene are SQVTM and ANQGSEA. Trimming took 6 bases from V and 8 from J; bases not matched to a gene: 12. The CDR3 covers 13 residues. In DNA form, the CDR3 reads TGCAGCGTCCTCACCCGACAGGGCCAGGGCTACACCTTC. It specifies CSVLTRQGQGYTF.

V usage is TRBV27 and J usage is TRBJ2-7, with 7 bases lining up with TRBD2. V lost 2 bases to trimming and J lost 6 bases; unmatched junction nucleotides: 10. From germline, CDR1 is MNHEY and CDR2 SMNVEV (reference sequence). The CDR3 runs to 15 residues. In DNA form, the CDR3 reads TGTGCCAGCAGTTTACAGGCGGGGGTTCTCGGCGAGCAGTACTTC. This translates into CASSLQAGVLGEQYF.

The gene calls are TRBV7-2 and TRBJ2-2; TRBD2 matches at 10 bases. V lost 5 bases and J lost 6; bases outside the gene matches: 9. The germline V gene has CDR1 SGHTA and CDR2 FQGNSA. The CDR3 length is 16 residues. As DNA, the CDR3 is TGTGCCAGCAGCAGACTAGCGGGTCTGGCGGCCGGGGAGCTGTTTTTT. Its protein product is CASSRLAGLAAGELFF.

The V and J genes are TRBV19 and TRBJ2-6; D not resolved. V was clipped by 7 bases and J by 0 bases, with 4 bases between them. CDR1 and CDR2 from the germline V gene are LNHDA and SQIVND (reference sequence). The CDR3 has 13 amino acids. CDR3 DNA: TGTGCCAGTACCAGCTCTGGGGCCAACGTCCTGACTTTC. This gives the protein CASTSSGANVLTF.

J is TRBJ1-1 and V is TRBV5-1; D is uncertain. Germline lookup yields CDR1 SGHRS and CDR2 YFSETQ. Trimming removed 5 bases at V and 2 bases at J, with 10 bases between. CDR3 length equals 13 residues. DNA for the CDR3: TGCGCCAGCAGAGGAGCGACCAACACTGAAGCTTTCTTT. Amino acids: CASRGATNTEAFF.

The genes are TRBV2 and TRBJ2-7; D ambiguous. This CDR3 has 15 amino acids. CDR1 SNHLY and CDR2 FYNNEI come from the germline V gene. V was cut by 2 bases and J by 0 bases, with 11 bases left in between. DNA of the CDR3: TGTGCCAGCAGTGAAAACCTGTCCCCCTCCTACGAGCAGTACTTC. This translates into CASSENLSPSYEQYF.

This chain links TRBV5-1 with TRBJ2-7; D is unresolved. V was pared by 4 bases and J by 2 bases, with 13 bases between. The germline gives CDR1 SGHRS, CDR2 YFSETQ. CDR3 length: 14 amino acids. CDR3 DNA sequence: TGCGCCAGCAGCCCCCAAGCTTCCGCCTACGAGCAGTACTTC. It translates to CASSPQASAYEQYF.

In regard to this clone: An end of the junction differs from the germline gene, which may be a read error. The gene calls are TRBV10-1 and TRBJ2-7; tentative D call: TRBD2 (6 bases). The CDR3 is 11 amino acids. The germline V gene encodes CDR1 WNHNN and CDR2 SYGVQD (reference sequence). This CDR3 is CASSETLRGFF. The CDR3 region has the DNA TGCGCCAGCAGTGAAACCCTACGGGGGTTCTTC.

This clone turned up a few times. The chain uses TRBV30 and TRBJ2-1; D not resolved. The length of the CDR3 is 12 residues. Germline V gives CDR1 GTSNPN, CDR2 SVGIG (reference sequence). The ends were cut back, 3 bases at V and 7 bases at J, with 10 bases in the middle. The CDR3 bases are TGTGCCTGGAGCCCCCACTTTAATGAGCAGTTCTTC. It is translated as CAWSPHFNEQFF.

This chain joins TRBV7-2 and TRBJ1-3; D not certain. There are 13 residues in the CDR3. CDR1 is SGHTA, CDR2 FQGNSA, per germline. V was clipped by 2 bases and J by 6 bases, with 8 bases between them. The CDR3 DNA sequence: TGTGCCAGCAGCTTACAACGGGCAAACACCATATATTTT. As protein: CASSLQRANTIYF.

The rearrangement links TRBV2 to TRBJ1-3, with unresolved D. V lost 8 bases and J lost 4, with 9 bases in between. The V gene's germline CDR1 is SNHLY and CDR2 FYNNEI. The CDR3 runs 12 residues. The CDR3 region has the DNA TGTGCCAGCCTTCTCCGAGGAAACACCATATATTTT. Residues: CASLLRGNTIYF.